This T cell receptor beta chain stems from a study of shared clonotypes between healthy human individuals. As concerns this clone: What it binds is unknown. Other nucleotide sequences in the sample specify the same CDR3.

Sequencing was at deep level. The protocol was immunoSEQ multiplex PCR, while the TCRdb copy is restricted to in-frame clones and leaves out a portion. Here the sample spans about 2 million clones, roughly 94% being singletons. Naive CD8 cells, CD45RO-negative and positively selected for CCR7, excluded terminally differentiated effector memory CD45RA+ cells. Points from the study as a whole: Sequencing depth was predicted to influence how clonotypes are shared among donors. Among non-shared clonotypes, generation probabilities were lower than among those shared by all four donors. What naive subsets generally showed was a larger estimated richness than memory subsets showed.

The specimen sequenced was naive CD8+ T cells sorted from blood. The sequence was obtained from a man younger than 35 in good health.

Here the CDR3 DNA reads TGTGCCAGCAGCTCGGGGTACAGCTCCTACAATGAGCAGTTCTTC. Translated: CASSSGYSSYNEQFF. This chain links TRBV7-3 with TRBJ2-1; possible D gene TRBD2, 5 bases. This CDR3 is built from 15 residues. Trimming pared 4 bases from V and 0 bases from J, leaving 10 bases between. Per the germline V gene, CDR1 is SGHTA and CDR2 is FQGTGA.